The rows below give T cell receptor beta chains drawn from one sample of a study of T cell changes during pregnancy in multiple sclerosis. The method was immunoSEQ multiplex PCR; TCRdb's version includes in-frame clones alone and lacks a portion of them. The top ten clones hold about 4% of a sample with around 50,000 clones, around 93% of them seen once. This sample comprised CD8+ T cells from peripheral blood mononuclear cells, obtained in the second trimester of pregnancy. Receptor source: a female donor with multiple sclerosis, enrolled in a pregnancy study. The CDR3 runs from the conserved cysteine through the conserved F or W. The D gene is left open where the match is weak. Rows give clone size only sometimes, using once, few, many, or a class for an expanded clone.

V gene	clone size	J gene	D gene	CDR3 DNA	CDR3 protein
TRBV29-1	-	TRBJ2-3	-	TGCAGCGTTGCCGAGGGTGGACTGGGGGATACGCAGTATTTT	CSVAEGGLGDTQYF
TRBV19	-	TRBJ2-7	TRBD1	TGTGCCAGTAGACCGCCGGGACAGGGCTACGAGCAGTACTTC	CASRPPGQGYEQYF
TRBV14	-	TRBJ2-3	TRBD1	TGTGCCAGCAGCACCCGGGACAGGGGGCGCACAGATACGCAGTATTTT	CASSTRDRGRTDTQYF
TRBV4-1	few	TRBJ1-6	TRBD1	TGCGCCAGCAGTCACGACAGGGGTAATTCACCCCTCCACTTT	CASSHDRGNSPLHF
TRBV5-1	once	TRBJ2-3	-	TGCGCCAGCAGCTTGGGACAGTTTAGCACAGATACGCAGTATTTT	CASSLGQFSTDTQYF
TRBV11-2	-	TRBJ2-7	TRBD2	TGTGCCAGCAGCTTGACTAGCGGGGACCCCTACGAGCAGTACTTC	CASSLTSGDPYEQYF
TRBV5-8	-	TRBJ2-3	TRBD2	TGTGCCAGCAGCCAAGGGACTAGCGGCACAGATACGCAGTATTTT	CASSQGTSGTDTQYF
TRBV7-9	-	TRBJ2-7	TRBD2	TGTGCCAGCAGCTCCACGGTTAGGAGCGGGAGGGCTTCCTACGAGCAGTACTTC	CASSSTVRSGRASYEQYF
TRBV9	-	TRBJ2-3	TRBD2	TGTGCCAGCGGGGGGGGGACGCAGTATTTT	CASGGGTQYF
TRBV27	-	TRBJ1-2	-	TGTGCCAGCAGCCCGAACCCGGGAAAAAAGTACTATGGCTACACCTTC	CASSPNPGKKYYGYTF
TRBV7-2	-	TRBJ1-4	TRBD1	TGTGCCAGCAGCTTACGGACAGGGATTAATGAAAAACTGTTTTTT	CASSLRTGINEKLFF
TRBV6-5	-	TRBJ2-7	-	TGTGCCAGCAGTCCAACTGCCCCCTCCTACGAGCAGTACTTC	CASSPTAPSYEQYF
TRBV4-3	-	TRBJ2-1	-	TGCGCCAGCAGCCCAGTGTGGGGGCCGCTTGGAAATGAGCAGTTCTTC	CASSPVWGPLGNEQFF
TRBV19	-	TRBJ1-5	-	TGTGCCAGTAGTCAGGGCAGGGTCGAACAGCCCCAGCATTTT	CASSQGRVEQPQHF
TRBV25-1	once	TRBJ2-7	-	TGTGCCAGCAGCGTCCTCTACGAGCAGTACTTC	CASSVLYEQYF
TRBV6-6	few	TRBJ2-1	-	TGTGCCAGCAGTTACCGGGTGGATGAGCAGTTCTTC	CASSYRVDEQFF
TRBV9	-	TRBJ1-1	-	TGTGCCAGCAGCGTATTGGAGGGCATGAACACTGAAGCTTTCTTT	CASSVLEGMNTEAFF
TRBV6-1	-	TRBJ1-2	-	TGTGCCAGCAGGGTGGGAGCCAAAGGCTACACCTTC	CASRVGAKGYTF
TRBV6-1	once	TRBJ1-3	-	TGTGCCAGCAGTGGGGTGGGGGGCTCTGGAAACACCATATATTTT	CASSGVGGSGNTIYF
TRBV6-4	-	TRBJ2-3	TRBD2	TGTGCCAGCAGTGTAATAGCGGGGAGTAGCACAGATACGCAGTATTTT	CASSVIAGSSTDTQYF
TRBV7-2	-	TRBJ2-3	TRBD2	TGTGCCAGCACCGGGGGGGGCCTTATCACAGATACGCAGTATTTT	CASTGGGLITDTQYF
TRBV27	-	TRBJ2-7	-	TGTGCCAGCGGTCAGGGTGGCGAGCAGTACTTC	CASGQGGEQYF
TRBV25-1	-	TRBJ1-3	-	TGTGCCAGCAGTGTTGCCGTAACGGACACCATATATTTT	CASSVAVTDTIYF
TRBV27	few	TRBJ1-5	TRBD1	TGTGCCAGCAGCCGGGGACAGGTTAATCAGCCCCAGCATTTT	CASSRGQVNQPQHF
TRBV9	-	TRBJ2-5	-	TGTGCCAGCAGCGTAACCGACAGAAAAGAGACCCAGTACTTC	CASSVTDRKETQYF
TRBV4-3	-	TRBJ1-2	-	TGCGCCAGCAGCCAAGATGCCGGCTCAGGGGCTAAGGGCGGCTACACCTTC	CASSQDAGSGAKGGYTF
TRBV19	-	TRBJ2-7	-	TGTGCCAGTAGCCCCCCAGGGAGGTCTAACTACGAGCAGTACTTC	CASSPPGRSNYEQYF
TRBV7-8	-	TRBJ2-1	TRBD2	TGTGCCAGCATCCGGGGCGGGGGGGACAATGAGCAGTTCTTC	CASIRGGGDNEQFF
TRBV27	-	TRBJ1-5	-	TGTGCCAGCAGGGCGGGGGGACATCCGTGGAATCAGCCCCAGCATTTT	CASRAGGHPWNQPQHF
TRBV19	-	TRBJ1-4	-	TGTGCCAGTACCCCAGCGGAGGGCGGCGAAAAACTGTTTTTT	CASTPAEGGEKLFF
TRBV30	-	TRBJ1-1	-	TGTGCCTGGAGTCCCCCTTTGGTAGGCAGGGCTGAAGCTTTCTTT	CAWSPPLVGRAEAFF
TRBV19	-	TRBJ1-4	TRBD1	TGTGCCAGTAGTGGCGGGACAGGGGGCTGGAATGAAAAACTGTTTTTT	CASSGGTGGWNEKLFF
TRBV2	-	TRBJ2-1	TRBD2	TGTGCCAGCAGTGAAGGCGGGACTACCTACAATGAGCAGTTCTTC	CASSEGGTTYNEQFF
TRBV27	-	TRBJ2-7	TRBD2	TGTGCCAGCAGTCCCGGCGGGGGACCTCGAGGCGAGCAGTACTTC	CASSPGGGPRGEQYF
TRBV9	-	TRBJ2-2	-	TGTGCCAGCAGCTTAAACACCGGGGAGCTGTTTTTT	CASSLNTGELFF
TRBV2	-	TRBJ2-1	-	TGTGCCAGCAGTGAAGGGCCTTACAATGAGCAGTTCTTC	CASSEGPYNEQFF
TRBV7-9	-	TRBJ1-1	TRBD1	TGTGCCAGCAGCCTACACGGACAGGACGCATTGAACACTGAAGCTTTCTTT	CASSLHGQDALNTEAFF
TRBV5-1	-	TRBJ2-7	TRBD1	TGCGCCAGCAGCTTGGCCGCGACAGGGGATGAGCAGTACTTC	CASSLAATGDEQYF
TRBV5-1	-	TRBJ2-7	TRBD1	TGCGCCAGCAGCGTTTCGACAGGGGTCTCCTACGAGCAGTACTTC	CASSVSTGVSYEQYF
TRBV4-1	-	TRBJ1-1	-	TGCGCCAGCAGCCAGTTTGACGAGGGGAACACTGAAGCTTTCTTT	CASSQFDEGNTEAFF
TRBV23-1	-	TRBJ1-1	-	TGCGCCAGCAGTCAGGAGGGGATGAACACTGAAGCTTTCTTT	CASSQEGMNTEAFF
TRBV5-5	-	TRBJ2-2	-	TGTGCCAGCAGCTTCCCGGGGGCCGGGGAGCTGTTTTTT	CASSFPGAGELFF
TRBV28	-	TRBJ1-5	TRBD1	TGTGCCAGCAGCCCAGGGACAGGCAATCAGCCCCAGCATTTT	CASSPGTGNQPQHF
TRBV5-1	-	TRBJ1-4	-	TGCGCCAGCAGCTTCCAGGGCACGACTAATGAAAAACTGTTTTTT	CASSFQGTTNEKLFF
TRBV28	-	TRBJ2-7	TRBD1	TGTGCCAGCAGAACCGGACAGGACGACCTTTTCTCCTACGAGCAGTACTTC	CASRTGQDDLFSYEQYF
TRBV30	-	TRBJ2-1	-	TGTGCCTGGAGTGTAGGTCTGGGCGATGAGCAGTTCTTC	CAWSVGLGDEQFF
TRBV2	-	TRBJ2-7	-	TGTGCCAGTTTAAGCGTTTCCTACGAGCAGTACTTC	CASLSVSYEQYF
TRBV6-4	-	TRBJ2-3	TRBD2	TGTGCCAGCAGTGTCTCAAGCGGGGGTAGCACAGATACGCAGTATTTT	CASSVSSGGSTDTQYF
TRBV28	-	TRBJ1-3	-	TGTGCCAGCAGTTTTTCCAGTGGAAACACCATATATTTT	CASSFSSGNTIYF
TRBV4-3	once	TRBJ1-1	-	TGCGCCAGCAGCCCTACCGGGAACACTGAAGCTTTCTTT	CASSPTGNTEAFF
TRBV7-9	once	TRBJ2-1	TRBD2	TGTGCCAGCAGCTTAGGAACTAGCGGCTACAATGAGCAGTTCTTC	CASSLGTSGYNEQFF
TRBV6-1	few	TRBJ1-1	TRBD1	TGTGCCAGCAACGAGGGGGCAGAAACTGAAGCTTTCTTT	CASNEGAETEAFF